This is a list of T cell receptor beta chains from one sample in a study of T cell clones after liver transplantation. Only in-frame clones appear in the TCRdb table, and some are missing; sequencing was by immunoSEQ multiplex PCR. The sample shows approximately 100,000 clones, 82% of them seen only once. Specimen: CD4+ T cells from blood, collected before liver transplant. These receptor sequences come from a human donor who received a liver transplant. CDR3s include the opening cysteine and the closing phenylalanine or tryptophan. D genes are given only for firm matches. Not every row has a clone size; where given, it reads once, few, many or a size class.

clone size	D gene	V gene	J gene	CDR3 protein	CDR3 DNA
once	TRBD1	TRBV9	TRBJ1-1	CASSARQGGVTEAFF	TGTGCCAGCAGCGCCCGACAGGGTGGTGTCACTGAAGCTTTCTTT
-	-	TRBV5-1	TRBJ2-3	CASSPVQIATDTQYF	TGCGCCAGCAGCCCCGTGCAGATTGCCACAGATACGCAGTATTTT
-	-	TRBV18	TRBJ2-7	CASSRDTYEQYF	TGTGCCAGCTCACGTGACACGTACGAGCAGTACTTC
-	-	TRBV6-5	TRBJ1-4	CASSLRGGPNEKLFF	TGTGCCAGCAGCCTTCGAGGGGGACCAAATGAAAAACTGTTTTTT
-	-	TRBV9	TRBJ1-6	CARVGTPNSPLHF	TGTGCCAGGGTGGGGACCCCTAATTCACCCCTCCACTTT
-	TRBD1	TRBV2	TRBJ1-5	CASSADRGRQPQHF	TGTGCCAGCAGCGCAGACAGGGGAAGACAGCCCCAGCATTTT
-	-	TRBV9	TRBJ2-2	CASSGTGRDTGELFF	TGTGCCAGCAGCGGGACAGGGAGGGACACCGGGGAGCTGTTTTTT
-	TRBD1	TRBV19	TRBJ2-5	CASSKLGQGQETQYF	TGTGCCAGTAGTAAGTTGGGACAGGGCCAAGAGACCCAGTACTTC
-	-	TRBV19	TRBJ2-4	CATQQGGRNIQYF	TGTGCCACCCAACAGGGAGGAAGGAACATTCAGTACTTC
-	TRBD1	TRBV19	TRBJ2-5	CASSGTGAKSETQYF	TGTGCCAGTAGTGGAACAGGGGCGAAATCAGAGACCCAGTACTTC
-	-	TRBV6-1	TRBJ1-2	CASSDGGLRHRYGYTF	TGTGCCAGCAGTGATGGTGGATTGCGGCATAGATATGGCTACACCTTC
few	-	TRBV4-2	TRBJ1-3	CASSQGGLAVSGNTIYF	TGTGCCAGCAGCCAAGGGGGGTTGGCGGTCTCTGGAAACACCATATATTTT
-	-	TRBV5-6	TRBJ2-2	CASSLVSTGELFF	TGTGCCAGCAGCTTGGTGTCCACCGGGGAGCTGTTTTTT
-	-	TRBV19	TRBJ1-2	CASSEGSGYTF	TGTGCCAGTAGTGAGGGAAGTGGCTACACCTTC
-	TRBD2	TRBV9	TRBJ2-3	CASSPSSGGLLSTDTQYF	TGTGCCAGCAGCCCTTCTAGCGGGGGGCTCCTTAGCACAGATACGCAGTATTTT
once	-	TRBV6-6	TRBJ1-2	CASSFLTEIANYGYTF	TGTGCCAGCAGTTTTTTAACAGAGATAGCTAACTATGGCTACACCTTC
few	TRBD2	TRBV14	TRBJ2-3	CASSLAGEPRSDTQYF	TGTGCCAGCAGCTTAGCGGGAGAACCGAGGTCGGATACGCAGTATTTT
-	-	TRBV6-5	TRBJ1-2	CASSTRANYGYTF	TGTGCCAGCAGTACCAGGGCTAACTATGGCTACACCTTC
few	TRBD1	TRBV7-3	TRBJ1-6	CASSLMGQGAASPLHF	TGTGCCAGCAGCTTAATGGGACAGGGGGCGGCTTCACCCCTCCACTTT
few	-	TRBV2	TRBJ1-5	CASSVDSNQPQHF	TGTGCCAGCAGTGTAGACAGCAATCAGCCCCAGCATTTT
-	-	TRBV7-3	TRBJ2-2	CASSPATGELFF	TGTGCCAGCAGCCCTGCAACCGGGGAGCTGTTTTTT
-	-	TRBV19	TRBJ1-1	CASSIDGVNTEAFF	TGTGCCAGTAGTATAGATGGGGTGAACACTGAAGCTTTCTTT
few	-	TRBV19	TRBJ2-7	CASSISGYEQYF	TGTGCCAGTAGTATATCGGGCTACGAGCAGTACTTC
-	TRBD2	TRBV7-6	TRBJ2-3	CASSRLAGDPRTDTQYF	TGTGCCAGCAGCCGACTAGCGGGGGACCCACGCACAGATACGCAGTATTTT
-	-	TRBV30	TRBJ1-4	CAWSAGGGKLFF	TGTGCCTGGAGCGCCGGGGGTGGAAAACTGTTTTTT
-	-	TRBV6-1	TRBJ1-4	CASSEARSEKLFF	TGTGCCAGCAGTGAAGCGCGAAGTGAAAAACTGTTTTTT
-	-	TRBV19	TRBJ1-5	CASSISLTANQPQHF	TGTGCCAGTAGTATATCGTTGACAGCCAATCAGCCCCAGCATTTT
few	-	TRBV27	TRBJ2-5	CASSSLGAPRETQYF	TGTGCCAGCAGTTCTTTAGGGGCCCCCCGAGAGACCCAGTACTTC
-	TRBD1	TRBV5-8	TRBJ1-3	CASSLQGGAGDTIYF	TGTGCCAGCAGCTTGCAAGGGGGCGCGGGGGACACCATATATTTT
-	-	TRBV2	TRBJ1-1	CASSENGFRNTEAFF	TGTGCCAGCAGTGAGAACGGATTCCGGAACACTGAAGCTTTCTTT
-	TRBD1	TRBV7-2	TRBJ1-3	CASSPRQGGNTIYF	TGTGCCAGCAGCCCTCGACAGGGAGGAAACACCATATATTTT
-	TRBD1	TRBV5-8	TRBJ1-2	CASSFPGTGWSYGYTF	TGTGCCAGCAGCTTTCCCGGGACAGGGTGGTCCTATGGCTACACCTTC